These 21 T cell receptor beta chains were all obtained from the same sample, sequenced in a study of cytomegalovirus exposure and HLA in healthy donors. PCR was performed using 60 Vbeta and 13 Jbeta primers. Using immunoSEQ multiplex PCR, the repertoire was profiled, and TCRdb retains in-frame clones only, with some absent. The sample has fewer than 100,000 clones; about two thirds are singletons. The sequenced sample consisted of PBMCs. The receptors derive from a female donor in good health and CMV-seronegative.

This rearrangement joins TRBV7-9 to TRBJ1-3; no reliable D call. The CDR3 totals 14 residues. V lost 5 bases, J lost 0 bases, and 8 bases lay in between. Germline V gives CDR1 SEHNR, CDR2 FQNEAQ (reference sequence). This CDR3 reads CASSALSSGNTIYF. The CDR3 DNA sequence: TGTGCCAGCAGCGCGTTGAGCTCTGGAAACACCATATATTTT.

This sequence joins TRBV6-5 and TRBJ2-6; 7 bases are shared with TRBD1. V was pared by 0 bases and J by 3 bases, with 2 bases of the junction left unmatched. The CDR3 consists of 16 residues. Germline loops: CDR1 MNHEY, CDR2 SVGAGI. CDR3 sequence (DNA): TGTGCCAGCAGTTACTCACAGGGGCATGGGGCCAACGTCCTGACTTTC. Its protein is CASSYSQGHGANVLTF.

V gene TRBV7-8 combines with J gene TRBJ2-5; D is possibly TRBD1 (6 bases). This CDR3 has 15 residues. Trimming left V 4 bases short and J 0 bases short, with 12 bases between. CDR1 is SGHVS and CDR2 is FQNEAQ in the germline V gene. Written as DNA, the CDR3 is TGTGCCAGCAGCTCACAGGGTGGGTACCAAGAGACCCAGTACTTC. This encodes CASSSQGGYQETQYF.

This clone was seen more than once but under ten times. The rearrangement links TRBV30 to TRBJ2-1; 9 nucleotides line up with TRBD2. Germline lookup yields CDR1 GTSNPN and CDR2 SVGIG (reference sequence). The CDR3 totals 14 residues. J was trimmed by 6 bases and V by 4 bases; bases with no gene match: 7. The CDR3 loop reads CAWTPGLAPNEQFF. In DNA, the CDR3 is TGTGCCTGGACCCCGGGACTAGCCCCCAATGAGCAGTTCTTC.

The chain has TRBV19 and TRBJ2-3; TRBD2 is a possible D gene (7 bases). Germline values: CDR1 LNHDA, CDR2 SQIVND (reference sequence). The ends were cut back, 3 bases at V and 2 bases at J, with 12 bases in the middle. The CDR3 has 15 residues. CDR3 loop: CASSISGGYTDTQYF. The CDR3 region has the DNA TGTGCCAGTAGTATTTCGGGGGGCTACACAGATACGCAGTATTTT.

This clone was picked up one time. The rearrangement joins TRBV19 to TRBJ1-1; 10 nucleotides line up with TRBD1. The CDR3 runs 14 residues. The germline V gene encodes CDR1 LNHDA and CDR2 SQIVND (reference sequence). The J segment lost 4 bases and the V segment lost 8 bases, leaving 7 bases of the junction unmatched. As DNA, the CDR3 is TGTGCCAGTCAGACAGGGGGCGCGGGCACTGAAGCTTTCTTT. Translated: CASQTGGAGTEAFF.

Remarks on this clone: This CDR3 is also generated by other DNA sequences in the sample. The chain links TRBV4-3 to TRBJ2-3; 12 bases fit TRBD2. Unmatched junction bases numbered 2, after V lost 0 bases and J lost 4 bases. The CDR3 is 16 amino acids. Germline CDR1 is LGHNA and CDR2 is YSLEER. CDR3 amino acids: CASSQDLAGGPDTQYF. CDR3 DNA sequence: TGCGCCAGCAGCCAAGACCTAGCGGGGGGGCCAGATACGCAGTATTTT.

This clone was recorded only once. CDR3 coding DNA: TGTGCCAGCAGCCGAGGGACTAGCGGGTACAATGAGCAGTTCTTC. It specifies CASSRGTSGYNEQFF. This rearrangement joins TRBV7-3 to TRBJ2-1; 12 bases are shared with TRBD2. The germline gives CDR1 SGHTA, CDR2 FQGTGA. This CDR3 spans 15 amino acids. J was trimmed by 4 bases and V by 5 bases; bases with no gene match: 3.

The chain links TRBV14 to TRBJ2-5; 9 bases match TRBD2. The CDR3 covers 15 residues. Trimming at V came to 3 bases and at J to 4 bases, leaving 6 bases not matched to a gene. Germline V gene lookup returns CDR1 SGHDN and CDR2 FVKESK. The CDR3 loop is CASSHLPGLAETQYF. The CDR3 DNA follows: TGTGCCAGCAGCCACCTACCGGGACTAGCAGAGACCCAGTACTTC. Full variable domain (missing parts from reference TRBV14 and TRBJ2-5): EAGVTQFPSHSVIEKGQTVTLRCDPISGHDNLYWYRRVMGKEIKFLLHFVKESKQDESGMPNNRFLAERTGGTYSTLKVQPAELEDSGVYFCASSHLPGLAETQYFGPGTRLLVL.

The CDR3 reads CASSNDRDRDYEQYF. In DNA form, the CDR3 reads TGTGCCAGCAGCAACGACCGGGACAGGGATTACGAGCAGTACTTC. The V and J genes are TRBV7-9 and TRBJ2-7; 9 bases agree with TRBD1. Germline V gives CDR1 SEHNR, CDR2 FQNEAQ (reference sequence). Trimming removed 5 bases from V and 4 bases from J; junction bases left unmatched: 9. CDR3 size: 15 residues.

The rearrangement joins TRBV5-1 to TRBJ1-2; the D gene is possibly TRBD1 (5 bases). Trimming took 3 bases from V and 6 from J, leaving 21 bases between them. Germline loops: CDR1 SGHRS, CDR2 YFSETQ. This CDR3 has 16 amino acids. The CDR3 reads CASSWSPGRVGHGYTF. For the CDR3, the DNA is TGCGCCAGCAGCTGGTCCCCTGGCAGGGTGGGTCATGGCTACACCTTC.

This sequence joins TRBV5-1 and TRBJ1-2; D remains ambiguous. The V end was cut by 7 bases, the J end by 3 bases, with 13 bases between. The CDR3 contains 13 residues. Germline-derived CDR1 and CDR2 are SGHRS and YFSETQ. The CDR3 DNA reads TGCGCCAGCGCCTTGAACCGGGACTATGGCTACACCTTC. Protein sequence: CASALNRDYGYTF.

The V gene is TRBV5-4, the J gene TRBJ2-1; 14 nucleotides agree with TRBD2. The V segment lost 0 bases and the J segment 7 bases; nucleotides outside the gene matches: 6. This CDR3 is 17 amino acids long. The germline gives CDR1 SGHNT, CDR2 YYREEE (reference sequence). CDR3 residues: CASSLVPGLAGANEQFF. CDR3 nucleotide sequence: TGTGCCAGCAGCTTGGTCCCGGGACTAGCGGGAGCGAATGAGCAGTTCTTC.

The CDR3 nucleotides are TGTGCCAGCAGTTACAACCGCGGCGGTGAGCAGTTCTTC. Translating it yields CASSYNRGGEQFF. The V and J genes are TRBV6-5 and TRBJ2-1; the D is unclear. V gave up 2 bases and J gave up 9 bases, with 11 bases separating them. This CDR3 is built from 13 residues. Germline V gene data show CDR1 as MNHEY and CDR2 as SVGAGI.

The CDR3 region is CASSPPGQYQETQYF. CDR3 sequence (DNA): TGTGCCAGCTCACCACCGGGACAGTACCAAGAGACCCAGTACTTC. The chain carries TRBV18 and TRBJ2-5; 7 bases line up with TRBD1. J lost 0 bases, V lost 0 bases, and 1 base had no gene match. The germline V gene has CDR1 KGHSH and CDR2 LQKENI. This CDR3 comprises 15 residues.

V usage is TRBV18 and J usage is TRBJ2-1, with TRBD2 as a possible D gene (5 bases). V gave up 2 bases and J gave up 0 bases, with 14 bases separating them. The CDR3 spans 17 residues. Germline-derived CDR1 and CDR2 are KGHSH and LQKENI. CDR3 amino acids: CASSPDVLGSSYNEQFF. CDR3 sequence (DNA): TGTGCCAGCTCACCAGACGTCCTAGGGAGCTCCTACAATGAGCAGTTCTTC.

This rearrangement joins TRBV30 to TRBJ2-3; 8 nucleotides match TRBD2. The J segment lost 6 bases and the V segment lost 8 bases, leaving 13 bases of the junction unmatched. Germline CDR1 reads GTSNPN; CDR2 reads SVGIG (reference sequence). The CDR3 has 14 amino acids. The CDR3 spells CALSRREGGDTQYF. In DNA, the CDR3 is TGTGCCCTATCCCGTCGGGAGGGGGGGGATACGCAGTATTTT.

The chain uses TRBV5-1 and TRBJ2-1, with 9 bases matching TRBD1. The germline CDR1 and CDR2 sequences are SGHRS and YFSETQ. With V trimmed by 0 bases and J by 9 bases, 13 bases remained unmatched. The CDR3 has 17 residues. The CDR3 here is CASSLGQGDLSRGEQFF. The DNA for the CDR3 is TGCGCCAGCAGCTTGGGACAGGGGGACCTCTCCCGCGGTGAGCAGTTCTTC.

This clone was detected a few times. The rearrangement links TRBV2 to TRBJ2-3, with 12 bases matching TRBD2. Trimming at V came to 4 bases and at J to 7 bases, leaving 6 bases not matched to a gene. This CDR3 comprises 15 residues. The germline V gene has CDR1 SNHLY and CDR2 FYNNEI. The CDR3 here is CASSGTSGNRYTQYF. Written as DNA, the CDR3 is TGTGCCAGCAGTGGGACTAGCGGGAATAGATATACGCAGTATTTT.

V gene TRBV7-9 combines with J gene TRBJ2-7, with D perhaps TRBD1 (6 bases). V was pared by 0 bases and J by 3 bases, with 15 bases between. The CDR3 extends over 16 amino acids. CDR1 and CDR2 from the germline V gene are SEHNR and FQNEAQ (reference sequence). Here the CDR3 reads CASSLAQGPGNYEQYF. CDR3 DNA: TGTGCCAGCAGCTTAGCGCAGGGGCCAGGAAACTACGAGCAGTACTTC.

This clone was counted once. V gene TRBV11-2 combines with J gene TRBJ2-7, with TRBD1 matching over 10 bases. V lost 5 bases to trimming and J lost 1 base; unmatched junction nucleotides: 5. This CDR3 has 15 residues. The germline gives CDR1 SGHAT, CDR2 FQNNGV. CDR3 region: CASSPGQGVSYEQYF. The CDR3 DNA is TGTGCCAGCAGCCCCGGACAGGGGGTTTCCTACGAGCAGTACTTC.